This is a list of T cell receptor beta chains from one sample in a study of shared clonotypes between healthy human individuals. The method was immunoSEQ multiplex PCR; TCRdb's version includes in-frame clones alone and lacks a portion of them. The sample shows 2 million to 2.5 million clones, approximately 94% of them seen only once. The sequenced sample consisted of naive CD4+ T cells sorted from blood. The source is a young man in good health. Each CDR3 is given with its conserved first and last residue. Fields, in order: J gene, V gene, D gene, CDR3 length, CDR3 DNA, CDR3 protein. The D gene is left open where the match is weak.

J gene: TRBJ2-2
V gene: TRBV6-5
D gene: .
CDR3 length: 16
CDR3 DNA: TGTGCCAGCAGTTACTCGTTTCCAGCGAACACCGGGGAGCTGTTTTTT
CDR3 protein: CASSYSFPANTGELFF

J gene: TRBJ1-5
V gene: TRBV28
D gene: .
CDR3 length: 14
CDR3 DNA: TGTGCCGGGGAACGTGCGGGGATGGGGCAGCCCCAGCATTTT
CDR3 protein: CAGERAGMGQPQHF

J gene: TRBJ2-3
V gene: TRBV14
D gene: TRBD1
CDR3 length: 13
CDR3 DNA: TGTGCCAGCAGCCGGGACAGTGGAGATACGCAGTATTTT
CDR3 protein: CASSRDSGDTQYF

J gene: TRBJ1-3
V gene: TRBV5-4
D gene: .
CDR3 length: 14
CDR3 DNA: TGTGCCAGCAGCTTGGACGGGGGTGGAAACACCATATATTTT
CDR3 protein: CASSLDGGGNTIYF

J gene: TRBJ1-2
V gene: TRBV2
D gene: TRBD1
CDR3 length: 15
CDR3 DNA: TGTGCCAGCAGTAAAAGACAGGGGGATAACTATGGCTACACCTTC
CDR3 protein: CASSKRQGDNYGYTF

J gene: TRBJ1-1
V gene: TRBV29-1
D gene: .
CDR3 length: 12
CDR3 DNA: TGCGCGACCTCGACAGGGAACACTGAAGCTTTCTTT
CDR3 protein: CATSTGNTEAFF

J gene: TRBJ2-3
V gene: TRBV4-3
D gene: .
CDR3 length: 15
CDR3 DNA: TGCGCCAGCAGCCAAGACCAGCTTTCAACAGATACGCAGTATTTT
CDR3 protein: CASSQDQLSTDTQYF

J gene: TRBJ2-7
V gene: TRBV2
D gene: TRBD1
CDR3 length: 13
CDR3 DNA: TGTGCCAGCTCCCGACAGGGCCTCTACGAGCAGTACTTC
CDR3 protein: CASSRQGLYEQYF

J gene: TRBJ2-3
V gene: TRBV27
D gene: TRBD1
CDR3 length: 15
CDR3 DNA: TGTGCCAGCAGTTTATGGGGGACAGGGGGCGGAACGCAGTATTTT
CDR3 protein: CASSLWGTGGGTQYF

J gene: TRBJ1-4
V gene: TRBV7-8
D gene: .
CDR3 length: 15
CDR3 DNA: TGTGCCAGCAGCTTAGCATGGGGCGGTAATGAAAAACTGTTTTTT
CDR3 protein: CASSLAWGGNEKLFF